Described below is a single T cell receptor (beta chain) sequence and its context. Its antigen is as yet unknown. CDR1 is SGHVS, CDR2 FNYEAQ, per germline. V lost 5 bases to trimming and J lost 0 bases; unmatched junction nucleotides: 6. This CDR3 has 16 amino acids. TCRdb's copy holds only in-frame clones and misses some; the assay was immunoSEQ multiplex PCR. The sample has roughly 30,000 clones, over 70% seen once. This entry is derived from a study of radiotherapy plus CTLA-4 blockade in lung cancer. The study, taken as a whole, reports: Clones of tumor-derived TCRs expanded in blood after radiotherapy plus ipilimumab.

People whose metastatic non-small-cell lung cancer was chemo-refractory got focal radiation along with CTLA-4 blockade by ipilimumab. The chain carries TRBV7-6 and TRBJ2-1, with 8 nucleotides matching TRBD2. The sequence derives from a human donor with non-small cell lung cancer that progressed on radiotherapy plus ipilimumab. Specimen: peripheral blood, collected from a patient treated with radiotherapy plus ipilimumab. The CDR3 region is CASSREGPSSYNEQFF. CDR3 coding DNA: TGTGCCAGCAGCCGGGAGGGGCCTAGCTCCTACAATGAGCAGTTCTTC.